This T cell receptor (beta chain) originates from a study of CD8 T cells in ankylosing spondylitis. TCRdb itself ran the 5' RACE reads through MiXCR, one entry per CDR3 protein. This sample has hundreds of thousands of distinct CDR3 sequences, with 12% found just once. Study outcomes and limitations: Within ankylosing spondylitis blood, a TCR beta motif made up of roughly eight highly homologous variants appeared to be characteristic.

CDR1 SGHTA and CDR2 FQGNSA come from the germline V gene. This CDR3 has 14 residues. The trim removed 3 bases at V and 5 bases at J, leaving 5 bases unmatched. This clonotype was observed a few times. Its antigen remains unidentified. The receptor was derived from a male donor with ankylosing spondylitis. The sequencing input was blood, either unsorted or a sorted T cell fraction (not recorded which). The chain uses TRBV7-2 and TRBJ2-7, with 9 nucleotides matching TRBD1. The CDR3 region is CASSFRTGVHEQYF. CDR3 bases: TGTGCCAGCAGCTTTCGGACAGGGGTCCACGAGCAGTACTTC.